This T cell receptor beta chain was identified in a study of blood T cells in healthy people across ages. The V gene lost 6 bases and the J gene lost 5 bases, with 17 bases spanning the gap. The CDR3 loop spans 14 amino acids. Germline loops: CDR1 DFQATT, CDR2 SNEGSKA (reference sequence). Alongside a J-beta primer mix, a sample-barcoded 5' primer served in a second PCR lasting roughly 7 to 12 cycles. TCRdb reprocessed the 5' RACE reads with MiXCR, giving one entry per CDR3 protein. Altogether about 1,500,000 distinct CDR3 sequences are present, about 30% being singletons, with the ten largest covering less than 9.5%. Study conclusions and caveats: PBMCs that were unsorted prevented a conclusive naive versus antigen-experienced comparison.

About this clonotype: Its antigen remains unidentified.

The receptor was derived from a woman in her thirties in good health. Sequenced sample: blood. The rearrangement uses TRBV20-1 and TRBJ2-1; D possibly matches TRBD1 or TRBD2 (5 bases each). CDR3 DNA: TGCAGTGCCTACCGGGGATCGGGGCACAATGAGCAGTTCTTC. It codes for CSAYRGSGHNEQFF.